This passage covers 15 T cell receptor beta chains from one sample sequenced in a study of blood T cell repertoires in COVID-19. Some clones are missing from TCRdb's copy, which holds only in-frame ones; the method was immunoSEQ multiplex PCR. The sample contains around 250,000 clones, 75% to 90% of which appear only once. Sequencing was carried out using PBMCs or T cells enriched from blood (not recorded which). Receptor source: a man in his forties or fifties who had been exposed to COVID-19.

This chain joins TRBV15 and TRBJ2-4, with D maybe TRBD1 (5 bases). The germline V gene encodes CDR1 LNHNV and CDR2 YYDKDF (reference sequence). There are 17 residues in the CDR3. Between the trimmed V and J ends, which lost 0 bases and 0 bases, there was a span of 12 bases. CDR3 region: CATSRDSWTLAKNIQYF. DNA for the CDR3: TGTGCCACCAGCAGAGATAGTTGGACACTAGCCAAAAACATTCAGTACTTC.

This chain uses TRBV30 with TRBJ2-3; TRBD2 is a possible D gene (6 bases). The germline V and J ends were trimmed by 5 bases and 1 base, with 13 bases remaining between them. The CDR3 length is 14 residues. The germline V gene has CDR1 GTSNPN and CDR2 SVGIG (reference sequence). This CDR3 is CAWGGLSRTDTQYF. The CDR3 bases are TGTGCCTGGGGCGGACTAAGTCGCACAGATACGCAGTATTTT. The full variable domain, its missing parts supplied by reference TRBV30 and TRBJ2-3, is SQTIHQWPATLVQPVGSPLSLECTVEGTSNPNLYWYRQAAGRGLQLLFYSVGIGQISSEVPQNLSASRPQDRQFILSSKKLLLSDSGFYLCAWGGLSRTDTQYFGPGTRLTVL.

A single count supports this clone. V gene TRBV18 combines with J gene TRBJ1-1; 8 nucleotides match TRBD1. From germline, CDR1 is KGHSH and CDR2 LQKENI. After removal of 2 bases from V and 0 bases from J, the junction contained 5 bases not matched to a gene. The CDR3 covers 16 residues. This CDR3 reads CASSPFGQGMNTEAFF. CDR3 sequence (DNA): TGTGCCAGCTCACCATTTGGACAGGGTATGAACACTGAAGCTTTCTTT.

V usage is TRBV7-2 and J usage is TRBJ2-1; D possibly corresponds to TRBD2 (5 bases). The CDR3 is made up of 15 amino acids. Germline V gives CDR1 SGHTA, CDR2 FQGNSA. The ends were cut back, 3 bases at V and 0 bases at J, with 9 bases in the middle. The DNA for the CDR3 is TGTGCCAGCAGCTTGGACTGGAGCTCCTACAATGAGCAGTTCTTC. Translation gives CASSLDWSSYNEQFF.

The rearrangement links TRBV24-1 to TRBJ2-5; 10 nucleotides match TRBD1. The CDR3 totals 14 residues. CDR1 is KGHDR and CDR2 is SFDVKD in the germline V gene. The trim removed 1 base at V and 7 bases at J, leaving 2 bases unmatched. DNA for the CDR3: TGTGCCACCAGTGATTTTCGGGACAGGGGGACCCAGTACTTC. This codes for CATSDFRDRGTQYF.

The gene calls are TRBV6-5 and TRBJ1-4; D unresolved. The CDR3 totals 14 residues. V lost 4 bases and J 5 bases, leaving 11 bases between the germline ends. Per the germline V gene, CDR1 is MNHEY and CDR2 is SVGAGI. In DNA form, the CDR3 reads TGTGCCAGCAGTTCTCACAGCATCAATGAAAAACTGTTTTTT. Translating gives CASSSHSINEKLFF.

This clone was found a few times. The chain recombines TRBV7-6 with TRBJ2-3, with 11 bases that match TRBD2. Looked up from germline, CDR1 is SGHVS and CDR2 is FNYEAQ. The CDR3 contains 18 residues. V trimming: 5 bases; J trimming: 0 bases; junction bases outside the gene matches: 10. Written as DNA, the CDR3 is TGTGCCAGCAGCCAAACTAGCGGGAGCTCCTCTAGCACAGATACGCAGTATTTT. It codes for CASSQTSGSSSSTDTQYF.

The J gene is TRBJ1-2, the V gene TRBV5-1; no clear D. Deletions cut 0 bases from V and 8 bases from J, with 8 bases between. CDR1 SGHRS and CDR2 YFSETQ come from the germline V gene. CDR3 length equals 12 residues. The CDR3 DNA reads as TGCGCCAGCAGCTTGGATATCGGGGGCTACACCTTC. Translating it yields CASSLDIGGYTF. The full variable domain, with the rest looked up from reference TRBV5-1 and TRBJ1-2, is KAGVTQTPRYLIKTRGQQVTLSCSPISGHRSVSWYQQTPGQGLQFLFEYFSETQRNKGNFPGRFSGRQFSNSRSEMNVSTLELGDSALYLCASSLDIGGYTFGSGTRLTVV.

The rearrangement uses TRBV6-5 and TRBJ1-2; D might be TRBD1 (6 bases). This CDR3 is 13 amino acids long. The V end was cut by 6 bases, the J end by 7 bases, with 15 bases between. CDR1 is MNHEY and CDR2 is SVGAGI in the germline V gene. The CDR3 region is CASSFGPQGGYTF. The CDR3 DNA reads TGTGCCAGCAGCTTCGGGCCACAGGGTGGCTACACCTTC.

The chain is built from TRBV5-1 and TRBJ2-5; D not resolved. V lost 1 base and J lost 2, with 6 bases in between. CDR1 SGHRS and CDR2 YFSETQ come from the germline V gene. The CDR3 spans 13 residues. CDR3: CASSLTTQETQYF. The CDR3, as DNA: TGCGCCAGCAGCTTGACCACTCAAGAGACCCAGTACTTC.

This chain joins TRBV14 and TRBJ2-7, with 10 bases fitting TRBD2. The V gene's germline CDR1 is SGHDN and CDR2 FVKESK. The J segment lost 2 bases and the V segment lost 1 base, leaving 5 bases of the junction unmatched. This CDR3 has 16 amino acids. CDR3 protein: CASSQGPSGSTYEQYV. Written as DNA, the CDR3 is TGTGCCAGCAGCCAAGGCCCTAGCGGGAGTACCTACGAGCAGTACGTC.

CDR3 DNA: TGTGCCAGCAGCCTAAAAAGACAGGGAACAGATACGCAGTATTTT. Its protein is CASSLKRQGTDTQYF. V usage is TRBV7-2 and J usage is TRBJ2-3, with 7 bases identical to TRBD1. The V and J ends lost 5 bases and 3 bases, in that order; junction bases with no gene match: 8. CDR3 length: 15 residues. CDR1 is SGHTA, CDR2 FQGNSA, per germline.

With respect to this clone: Other DNA sequences from this sample encode an identical CDR3 as well. The chain couples TRBV18 to TRBJ2-3; 7 nucleotides align to TRBD1. J gave up 4 bases and V 3 bases, and 4 bases lay outside the gene matches. The V gene's germline CDR1 is KGHSH and CDR2 LQKENI. The CDR3 sequence is 14 residues long. DNA of the CDR3: TGTGCCAGCTCACCTGTGCAGGGGGCAGATACGCAGTATTTT. This encodes CASSPVQGADTQYF.

This sequence joins TRBV10-3 and TRBJ2-1, with TRBD2 matching over 12 bases. This CDR3 has 17 residues. CDR1 and CDR2 (germline): ENHRY, SYGVKD. With 0 bases clipped from V and 7 bases from J, the junction kept 7 bases outside the gene matches. CDR3: CAISESETSGRENEQFF. The CDR3 bases are TGTGCCATCAGTGAGTCCGAGACTAGCGGGAGAGAGAATGAGCAGTTCTTC.

The rearrangement joins TRBV7-2 to TRBJ2-7; the match to TRBD1 covers 7 bases. V lost 5 bases and J lost 0; bases outside the gene matches: 7. This CDR3 spans 15 amino acids. The germline V gene has CDR1 SGHTA and CDR2 FQGNSA. This chain's CDR3 is CASSKDRASSYEQYV. The CDR3 DNA reads as TGTGCCAGCAGCAAAGACAGGGCGTCCTCCTACGAGCAGTACGTC.